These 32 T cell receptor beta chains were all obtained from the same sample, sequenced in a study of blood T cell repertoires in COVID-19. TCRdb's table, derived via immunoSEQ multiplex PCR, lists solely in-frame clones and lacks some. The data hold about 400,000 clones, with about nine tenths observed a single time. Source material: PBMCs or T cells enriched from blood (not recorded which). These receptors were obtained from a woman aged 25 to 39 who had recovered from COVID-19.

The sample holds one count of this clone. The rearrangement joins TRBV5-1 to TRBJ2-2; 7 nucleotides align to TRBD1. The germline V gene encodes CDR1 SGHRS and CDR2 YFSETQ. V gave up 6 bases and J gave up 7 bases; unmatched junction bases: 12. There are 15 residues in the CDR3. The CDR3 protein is CASTYTTGAGGELFF. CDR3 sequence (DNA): TGCGCCAGCACCTATACTACAGGGGCTGGCGGGGAGCTGTTTTTT.

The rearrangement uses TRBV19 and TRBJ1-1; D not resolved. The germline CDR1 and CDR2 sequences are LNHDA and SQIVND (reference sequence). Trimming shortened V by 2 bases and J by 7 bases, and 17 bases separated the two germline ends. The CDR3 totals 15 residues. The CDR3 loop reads CASSIRSVGRNEAFF. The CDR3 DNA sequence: TGTGCCAGTAGTATAAGGTCTGTGGGCAGAAATGAAGCTTTCTTT.

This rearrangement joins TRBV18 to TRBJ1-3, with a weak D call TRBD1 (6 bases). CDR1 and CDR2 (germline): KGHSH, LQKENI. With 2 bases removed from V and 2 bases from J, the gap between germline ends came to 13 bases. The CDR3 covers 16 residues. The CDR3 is CASSPISGETGNTIYF. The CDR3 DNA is TGTGCCAGCTCACCAATCTCAGGGGAGACTGGAAACACCATATATTTT.

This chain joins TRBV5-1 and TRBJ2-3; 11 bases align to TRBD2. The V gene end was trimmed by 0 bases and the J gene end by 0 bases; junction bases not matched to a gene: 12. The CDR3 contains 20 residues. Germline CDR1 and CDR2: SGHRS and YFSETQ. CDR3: CASSLAVLAGVGLSTDTQYF. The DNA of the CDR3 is TGCGCCAGCAGCTTGGCCGTACTAGCGGGAGTAGGCCTAAGCACAGATACGCAGTATTTT.

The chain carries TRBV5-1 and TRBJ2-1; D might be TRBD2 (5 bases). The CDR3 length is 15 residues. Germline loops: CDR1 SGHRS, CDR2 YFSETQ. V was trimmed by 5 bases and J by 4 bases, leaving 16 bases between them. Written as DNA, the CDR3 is TGCGCCAGCAGGGCTAGCCGCGGCGTATACAATGAGCAGTTCTTC. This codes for CASRASRGVYNEQFF.

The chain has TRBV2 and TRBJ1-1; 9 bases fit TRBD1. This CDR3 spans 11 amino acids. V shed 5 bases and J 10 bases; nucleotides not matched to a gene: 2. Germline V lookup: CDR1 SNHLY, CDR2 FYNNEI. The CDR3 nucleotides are TGTGCCAGCAGTACAGGGGGCAGAGCTTTCTTT. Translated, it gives CASSTGGRAFF.

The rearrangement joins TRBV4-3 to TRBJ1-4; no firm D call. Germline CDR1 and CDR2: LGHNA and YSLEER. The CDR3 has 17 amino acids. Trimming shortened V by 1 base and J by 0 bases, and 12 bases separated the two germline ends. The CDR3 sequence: CASSQGEEFTTNEKLFF. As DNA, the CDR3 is TGCGCCAGCAGCCAAGGAGAGGAGTTCACAACTAATGAAAAACTGTTTTTT.

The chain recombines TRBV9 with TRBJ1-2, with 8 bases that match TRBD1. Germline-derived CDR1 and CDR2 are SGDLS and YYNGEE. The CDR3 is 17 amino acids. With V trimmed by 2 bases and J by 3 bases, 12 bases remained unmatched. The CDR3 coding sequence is TGTGCCAGCAGCGTGTCGCAGGGGGCTTCGGATGACTATGGCTACACCTTC. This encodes CASSVSQGASDDYGYTF.

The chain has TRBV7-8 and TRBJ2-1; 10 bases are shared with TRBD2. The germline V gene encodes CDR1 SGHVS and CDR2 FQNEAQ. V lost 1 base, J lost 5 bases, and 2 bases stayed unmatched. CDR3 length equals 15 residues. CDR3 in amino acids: CASSLDLAGDNEQFF. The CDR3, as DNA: TGTGCCAGCAGCTTAGATCTAGCGGGGGACAATGAGCAGTTCTTC.

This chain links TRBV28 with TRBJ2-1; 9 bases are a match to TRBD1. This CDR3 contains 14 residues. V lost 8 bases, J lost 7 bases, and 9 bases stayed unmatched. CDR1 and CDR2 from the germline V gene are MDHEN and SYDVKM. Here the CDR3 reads CASSRDRVKNEQFF. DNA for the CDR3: TGTGCCAGCTCCCGGGACAGGGTGAAGAATGAGCAGTTCTTC.

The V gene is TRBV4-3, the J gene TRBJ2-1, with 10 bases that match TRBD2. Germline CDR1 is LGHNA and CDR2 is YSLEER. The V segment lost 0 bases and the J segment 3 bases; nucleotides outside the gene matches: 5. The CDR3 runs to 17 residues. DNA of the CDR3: TGCGCCAGCAGCCAAGAAGCGTCTAGCGGGGGCTACAATGAGCAGTTCTTC. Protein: CASSQEASSGGYNEQFF.

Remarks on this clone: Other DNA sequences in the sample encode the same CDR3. The CDR3 region has the DNA TGTGCCTGGAGTGTAGGACAGGGGTACGAGCAGTACTTC. It codes for CAWSVGQGYEQYF. The rearrangement links TRBV30 to TRBJ2-7, with 9 positions matching TRBD1. Germline CDR1 and CDR2: GTSNPN and SVGIG (reference sequence). CDR3 size: 13 residues. The V and J ends lost 0 bases and 4 bases, in that order; junction bases with no gene match: 1. The variable domain in full, with the rest retrieved from reference TRBV30 and TRBJ2-7, is SQTIHQWPATLVQPVGSPLSLECTVEGTSNPNLYWYRQAAGRGLQLLFYSVGIGQISSEVPQNLSASRPQDRQFILSSKKLLLSDSGFYLCAWSVGQGYEQYFGPGTRLTVT.

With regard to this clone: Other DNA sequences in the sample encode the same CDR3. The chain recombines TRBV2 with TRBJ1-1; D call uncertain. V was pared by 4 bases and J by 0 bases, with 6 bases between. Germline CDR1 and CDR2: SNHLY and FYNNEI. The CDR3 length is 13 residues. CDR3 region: CASSAQLNTEAFF. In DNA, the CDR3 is TGTGCCAGCAGTGCTCAGTTGAACACTGAAGCTTTCTTT.

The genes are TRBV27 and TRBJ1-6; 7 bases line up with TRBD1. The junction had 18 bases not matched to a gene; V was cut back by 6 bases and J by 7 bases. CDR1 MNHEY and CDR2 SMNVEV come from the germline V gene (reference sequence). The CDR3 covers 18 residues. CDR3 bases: TGTGCCAGCAGCTCCGTCAAGGTACACCGGGACAGAAATTCACCCCTCCACTTT. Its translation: CASSSVKVHRDRNSPLHF.

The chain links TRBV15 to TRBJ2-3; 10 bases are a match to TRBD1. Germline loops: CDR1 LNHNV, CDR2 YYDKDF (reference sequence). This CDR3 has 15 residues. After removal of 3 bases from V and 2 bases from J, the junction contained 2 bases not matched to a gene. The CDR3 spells CATSSGQGDTDTQYF. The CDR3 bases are TGTGCCACCAGCAGCGGACAGGGGGACACAGATACGCAGTATTTT.

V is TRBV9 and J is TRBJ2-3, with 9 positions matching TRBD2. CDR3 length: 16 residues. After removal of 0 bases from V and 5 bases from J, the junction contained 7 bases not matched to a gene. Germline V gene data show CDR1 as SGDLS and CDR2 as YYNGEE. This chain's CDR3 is CASSVGVSGRLDTQYF. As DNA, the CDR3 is TGTGCCAGCAGCGTAGGGGTTAGCGGGAGATTAGATACGCAGTATTTT.

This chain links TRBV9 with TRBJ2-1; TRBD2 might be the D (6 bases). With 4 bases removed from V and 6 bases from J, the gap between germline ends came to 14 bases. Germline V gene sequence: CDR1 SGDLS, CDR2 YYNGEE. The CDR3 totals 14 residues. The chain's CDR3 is CASSKGLESNEQFF. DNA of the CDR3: TGTGCCAGCAGCAAGGGACTTGAGAGCAATGAGCAGTTCTTC. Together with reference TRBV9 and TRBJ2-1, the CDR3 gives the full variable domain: DSGVTQTPKHLITATGQRVTLRCSPRSGDLSVYWYQQSLDQGLQFLIQYYNGEERAKGNILERFSAQQFPDLHSELNLSSLELGDSALYFCASSKGLESNEQFFGPGTRLTVL.

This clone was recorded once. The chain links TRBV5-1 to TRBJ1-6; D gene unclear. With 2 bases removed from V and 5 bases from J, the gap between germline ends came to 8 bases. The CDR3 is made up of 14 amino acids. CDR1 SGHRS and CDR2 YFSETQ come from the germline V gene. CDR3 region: CASSFNSDNSPLHF. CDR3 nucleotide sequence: TGCGCCAGCAGCTTTAATTCGGATAATTCACCCCTCCACTTT.

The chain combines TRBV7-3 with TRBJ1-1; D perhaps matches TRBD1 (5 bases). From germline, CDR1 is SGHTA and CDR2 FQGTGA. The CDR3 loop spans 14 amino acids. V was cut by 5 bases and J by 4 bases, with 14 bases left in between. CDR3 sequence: CASSPMGGGTEAFF. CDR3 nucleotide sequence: TGTGCCAGCAGCCCAATGGGGGGGGGCACTGAAGCTTTCTTT.

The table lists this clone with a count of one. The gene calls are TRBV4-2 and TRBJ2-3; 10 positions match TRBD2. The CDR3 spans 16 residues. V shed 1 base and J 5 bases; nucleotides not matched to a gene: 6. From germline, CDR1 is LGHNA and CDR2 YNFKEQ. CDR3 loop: CASSQGTSGSGDTQYF. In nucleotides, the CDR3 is TGTGCCAGCAGCCAAGGGACTAGCGGCAGTGGAGATACGCAGTATTTT.

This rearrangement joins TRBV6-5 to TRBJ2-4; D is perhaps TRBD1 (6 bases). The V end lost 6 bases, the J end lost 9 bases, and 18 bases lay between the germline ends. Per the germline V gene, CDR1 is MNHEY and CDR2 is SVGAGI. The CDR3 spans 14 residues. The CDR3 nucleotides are TGTGCCAGCAGCCGGACAGTGGATATTAGCATTCAGTACTTC. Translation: CASSRTVDISIQYF.

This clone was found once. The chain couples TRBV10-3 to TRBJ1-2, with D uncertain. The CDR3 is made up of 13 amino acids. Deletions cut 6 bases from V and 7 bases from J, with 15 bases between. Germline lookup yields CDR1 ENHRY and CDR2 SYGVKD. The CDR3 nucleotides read TGTGCCATCAGCGAACAAAGGGAGAGTGGCTACACCTTC. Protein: CAISEQRESGYTF.

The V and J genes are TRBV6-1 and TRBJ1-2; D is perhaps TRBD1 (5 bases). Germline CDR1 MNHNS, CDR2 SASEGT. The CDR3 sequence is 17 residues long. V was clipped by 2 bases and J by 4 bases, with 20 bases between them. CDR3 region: CASSESSGGAGGYGYTF. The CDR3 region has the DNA TGTGCCAGCAGTGAATCTTCCGGAGGAGCCGGGGGCTATGGCTACACCTTC.

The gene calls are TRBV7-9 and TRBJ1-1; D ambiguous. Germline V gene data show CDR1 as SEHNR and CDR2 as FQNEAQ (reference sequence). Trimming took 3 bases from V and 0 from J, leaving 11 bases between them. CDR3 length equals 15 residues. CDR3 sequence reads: CASSLRGPMNTEAFF. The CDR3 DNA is TGTGCCAGCAGCTTGCGGGGTCCGATGAACACTGAAGCTTTCTTT.

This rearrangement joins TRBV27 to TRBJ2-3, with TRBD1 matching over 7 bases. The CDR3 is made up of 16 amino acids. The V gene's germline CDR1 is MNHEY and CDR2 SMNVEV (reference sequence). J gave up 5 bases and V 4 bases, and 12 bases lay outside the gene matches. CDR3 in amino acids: CASSSYTTGSGDTQYF. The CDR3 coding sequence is TGTGCCAGCAGTTCCTATACGACAGGGTCAGGAGATACGCAGTATTTT.

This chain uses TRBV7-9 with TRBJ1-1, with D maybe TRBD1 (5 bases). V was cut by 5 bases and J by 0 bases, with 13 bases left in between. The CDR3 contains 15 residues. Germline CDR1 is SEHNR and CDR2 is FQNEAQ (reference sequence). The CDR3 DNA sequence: TGTGCCAGCAGCCCGGGGACTGGGATGAACACTGAAGCTTTCTTT. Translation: CASSPGTGMNTEAFF.

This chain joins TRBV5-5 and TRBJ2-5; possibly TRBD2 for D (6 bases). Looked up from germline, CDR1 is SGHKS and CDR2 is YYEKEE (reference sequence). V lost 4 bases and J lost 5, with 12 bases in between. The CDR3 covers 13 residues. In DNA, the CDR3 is TGTGCCAGCAGCCAGACTAGTCGCGAGACCCAGTACTTC. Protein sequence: CASSQTSRETQYF.

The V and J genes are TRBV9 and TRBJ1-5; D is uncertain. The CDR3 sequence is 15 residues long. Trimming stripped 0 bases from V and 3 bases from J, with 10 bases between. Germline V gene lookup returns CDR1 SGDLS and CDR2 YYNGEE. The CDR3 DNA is TGTGCCAGCAGCGTAGGGTCGGTTTACAATCAGCCCCAGCATTTT. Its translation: CASSVGSVYNQPQHF. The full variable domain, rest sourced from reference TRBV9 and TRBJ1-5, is DSGVTQTPKHLITATGQRVTLRCSPRSGDLSVYWYQQSLDQGLQFLIQYYNGEERAKGNILERFSAQQFPDLHSELNLSSLELGDSALYFCASSVGSVYNQPQHFGDGTRLSIL.

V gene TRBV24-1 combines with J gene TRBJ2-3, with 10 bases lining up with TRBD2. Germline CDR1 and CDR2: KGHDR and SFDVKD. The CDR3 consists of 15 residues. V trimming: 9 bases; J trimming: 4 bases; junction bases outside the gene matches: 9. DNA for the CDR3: TGTGCCACCCCATTGAGCGGGAGGGCACCAGATACGCAGTATTTT. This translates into CATPLSGRAPDTQYF.

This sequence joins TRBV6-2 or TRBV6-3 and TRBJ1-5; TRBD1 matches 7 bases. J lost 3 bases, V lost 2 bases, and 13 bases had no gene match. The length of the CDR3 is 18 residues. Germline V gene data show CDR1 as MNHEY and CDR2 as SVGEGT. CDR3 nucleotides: TGTGCCAGCAGTTACGCACTTCGGGACAGCCGCTTCAATCAGCCCCAGCATTTT. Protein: CASSYALRDSRFNQPQHF.

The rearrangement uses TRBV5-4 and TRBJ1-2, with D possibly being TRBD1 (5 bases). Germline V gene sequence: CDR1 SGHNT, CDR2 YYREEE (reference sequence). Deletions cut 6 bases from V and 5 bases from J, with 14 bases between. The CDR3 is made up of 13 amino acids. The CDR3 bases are TGTGCCAGCAACCCAGGGTTGGGATATGGCTACACCTTC. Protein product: CASNPGLGYGYTF.

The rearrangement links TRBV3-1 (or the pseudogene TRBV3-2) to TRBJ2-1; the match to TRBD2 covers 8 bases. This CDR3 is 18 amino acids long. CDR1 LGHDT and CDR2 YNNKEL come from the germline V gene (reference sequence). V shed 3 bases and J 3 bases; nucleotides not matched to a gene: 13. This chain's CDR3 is CASSHVGLSGTVYNEQFF. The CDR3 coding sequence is TGTGCCAGCAGCCATGTGGGCCTTAGCGGGACGGTCTACAATGAGCAGTTCTTC.